Sequencing of this T cell receptor (beta chain) was carried out in a study of blood T cell repertoires in COVID-19. Study at large: Sites in the United States, Italy and Spain provided acute and convalescent COVID-19 samples. Nucleic acid was either cDNA or gDNA, and it came from T cells, B-cell-depleted T cells, or PBMCs.

Germline CDR1 reads MNHNY; CDR2 reads SVGAGI (reference sequence). The CDR3 has 19 amino acids. After removal of 5 bases from V and 8 bases from J, the junction contained 20 bases not matched to a gene. The table came from immunoSEQ multiplex PCR; TCRdb's copy has only in-frame clones and leaves some out. This sample has about 250,000 clones, with about 93% found just once. V is TRBV6-6 and J is TRBJ2-3, with TRBD2 matching 12 bases. Specimen: peripheral blood. The sequence derives from a young man with COVID-19, enrolled during active disease. CDR3: CASSPRPSGGASRWGTQYF. The CDR3 DNA reads TGTGCCAGCAGTCCACGGCCTAGCGGGGGGGCCTCGCGCTGGGGTACGCAGTATTTT.